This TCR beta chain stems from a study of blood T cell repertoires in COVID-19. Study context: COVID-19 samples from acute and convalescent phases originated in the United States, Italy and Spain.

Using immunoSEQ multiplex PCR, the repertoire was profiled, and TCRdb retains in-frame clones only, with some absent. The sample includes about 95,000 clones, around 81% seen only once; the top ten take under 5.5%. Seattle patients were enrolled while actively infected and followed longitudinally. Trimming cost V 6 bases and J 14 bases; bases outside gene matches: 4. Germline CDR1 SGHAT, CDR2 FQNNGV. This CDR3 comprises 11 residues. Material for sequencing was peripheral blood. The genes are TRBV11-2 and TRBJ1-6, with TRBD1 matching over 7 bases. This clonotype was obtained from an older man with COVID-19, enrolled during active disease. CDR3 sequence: CASRTGLALHF. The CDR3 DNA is TGTGCCAGCAGGACAGGGTTAGCCCTCCACTTT.